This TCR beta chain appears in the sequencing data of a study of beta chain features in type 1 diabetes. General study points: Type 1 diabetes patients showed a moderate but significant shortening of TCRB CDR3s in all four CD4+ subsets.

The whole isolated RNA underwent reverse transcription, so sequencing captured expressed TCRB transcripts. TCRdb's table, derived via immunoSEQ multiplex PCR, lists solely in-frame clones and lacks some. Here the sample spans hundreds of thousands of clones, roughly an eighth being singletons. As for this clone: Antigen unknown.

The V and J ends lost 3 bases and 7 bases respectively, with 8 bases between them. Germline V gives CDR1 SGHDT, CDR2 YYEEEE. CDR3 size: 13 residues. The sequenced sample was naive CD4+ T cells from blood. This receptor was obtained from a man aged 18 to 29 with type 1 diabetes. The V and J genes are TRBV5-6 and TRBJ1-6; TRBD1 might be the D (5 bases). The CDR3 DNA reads TGTGCCAGCAGCTGGGGGGAGAATTCACCCCTCCACTTT. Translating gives CASSWGENSPLHF.